This T cell receptor (beta chain) was sequenced for a study of T cells in Graves' hyperthyroidism and ophthalmopathy. Comments on this clonotype: Antigen: not known.

Study-wide results and limits: Within blood appeared most thyroid clonotypes that had expanded above 0.001.

Template material for amplifying TCR beta CDR3 regions consisted of RNA transcripts. First-round RT-PCR with HTBI primers amplified the TCR CDR3 region. TCRdb called the multiplex PCR reads again in MiXCR, with one record for every CDR3 protein. The sample includes some 460,000 distinct CDR3 sequences, less than 20% of them seen just once. The CDR3 contains 14 residues. Trimming removed 7 bases from V and 0 bases from J, with 12 bases in between. Germline loops: CDR1 SNHLY, CDR2 FYNNEI. This rearrangement joins TRBV2 to TRBJ1-1, with D possibly matching TRBD1 (5 bases). Input material: blood. This TCR derives from a woman younger than 35 with Graves' hyperthyroidism. The CDR3 is CASIVSRVNTEAFF. CDR3 DNA sequence: TGTGCCAGCATTGTCAGCAGGGTGAACACTGAAGCTTTCTTT.